This TCR beta chain was documented in a study of cytomegalovirus exposure and HLA in healthy donors. Study results and caveats: TCR beta sequences reportedly predicted most subjects' HLA-A and HLA-B alleles accurately.

V gave up 3 bases and J gave up 1 base; unmatched junction bases: 4. In germline, CDR1 is MNHEY, CDR2 SVGAGI. The CDR3 sequence is 15 residues long. This clone has just one count. Antigen specificity is unknown. The PCR used 60 Vbeta and 13 Jbeta primers. Some clones are missing from TCRdb's copy, which holds only in-frame ones; the method was immunoSEQ multiplex PCR. This table holds over 75,000 clones, 84% found once. V and J are TRBV6-5 and TRBJ2-3; TRBD1 agrees at 7 bases. This clonotype originated in a woman in her late teens or twenties in good health and CMV-seropositive. Sequencing was done on a sample of PBMCs. CDR3 DNA: TGTGCCAGCAGTTATAACAGGGGAGGCACAGATACGCAGTATTTT. As protein: CASSYNRGGTDTQYF.